This T cell receptor (beta chain) was profiled in a study of blood T cells in healthy people across ages. Notes on the study in general: Estimates drawn from one million T cells were deemed to understate diversity.

In the case of this clonotype: Its cognate antigen is unknown.

The germline V gene has CDR1 SGHTA and CDR2 FQGNSA. This CDR3 contains 15 residues. V gave up 6 bases and J gave up 0 bases, with 12 bases separating them. A second roughly 7 to 12 cycle PCR used barcoded and J-beta primers. Each sample provided no less than 2.5 million CDR3-containing paired-end reads. TCRdb ran MiXCR on the 5' RACE reads and lists one entry per CDR3 protein. Among about 1.1 million distinct CDR3 sequences listed, approximately 38% were seen once. Material: blood. The chain has TRBV7-2 and TRBJ2-1, with no clear D. The receptor comes from a young man in good health. The CDR3 loop reads CASRPDSTSYNEQFF. Written as DNA, the CDR3 is TGTGCCAGCAGGCCTGACTCTACCTCCTACAATGAGCAGTTCTTC.